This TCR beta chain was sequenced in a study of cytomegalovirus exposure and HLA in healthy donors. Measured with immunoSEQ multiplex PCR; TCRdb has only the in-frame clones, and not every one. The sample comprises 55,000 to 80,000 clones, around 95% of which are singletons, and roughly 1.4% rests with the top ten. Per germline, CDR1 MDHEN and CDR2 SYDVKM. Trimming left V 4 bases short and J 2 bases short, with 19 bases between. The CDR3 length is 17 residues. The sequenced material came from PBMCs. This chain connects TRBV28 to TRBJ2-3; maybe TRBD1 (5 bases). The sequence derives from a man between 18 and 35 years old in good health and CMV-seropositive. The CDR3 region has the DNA TGTGCCAGCAGTTGGGTGACAGACCTTAGTTTCACAGATACGCAGTATTTT. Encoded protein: CASSWVTDLSFTDTQYF.